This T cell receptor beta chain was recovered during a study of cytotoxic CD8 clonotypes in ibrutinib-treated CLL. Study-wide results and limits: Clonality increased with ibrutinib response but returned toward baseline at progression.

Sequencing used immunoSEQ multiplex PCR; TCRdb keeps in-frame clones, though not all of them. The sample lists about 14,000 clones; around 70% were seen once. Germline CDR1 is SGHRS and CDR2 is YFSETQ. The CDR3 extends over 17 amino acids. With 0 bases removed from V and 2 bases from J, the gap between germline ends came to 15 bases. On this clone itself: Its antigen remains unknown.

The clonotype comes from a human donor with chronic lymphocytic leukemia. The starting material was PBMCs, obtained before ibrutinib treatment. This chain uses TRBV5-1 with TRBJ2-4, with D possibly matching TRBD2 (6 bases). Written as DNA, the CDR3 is TGCGCCAGCAGCTTGGGGGAGGCACTTATACCCAAAAACATTCAGTACTTC. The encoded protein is CASSLGEALIPKNIQYF.